This is a list of T cell receptor beta chains from one sample in a study of blood T cell repertoires in COVID-19. The data were produced by immunoSEQ multiplex PCR, yet TCRdb's version contains in-frame clones alone and is incomplete. The sample records 52,000 or so clones, approximately 85% being singletons. Sequencing input: peripheral blood. These receptors originate from a human donor in a cohort sampled during active COVID-19. CDR3s include the opening cysteine and the closing phenylalanine or tryptophan. The order of the fields is D gene, clone size, V gene, J gene, CDR3 DNA, CDR3 protein. D genes are given only for firm matches. Size tells how often a clone was seen (once, few, many) or the class of an expanded clone, and some rows leave it out.

D gene: TRBD2; clone size: NA; V gene: TRBV11-1; J gene: TRBJ2-1; CDR3 DNA: TGTGCCAGCAGTAGACTAGCGGATCCTAACAATGAGCAGTTCTTC; CDR3 protein: CASSRLADPNNEQFF
D gene: TRBD1; clone size: NA; V gene: TRBV4-2; J gene: TRBJ2-7; CDR3 DNA: TGTGCCAGCAGCCAAGATGGGGGGACAGGAGGCGACGAGCAGTACTTC; CDR3 protein: CASSQDGGTGGDEQYF
D gene: TRBD2; clone size: few; V gene: TRBV9; J gene: TRBJ2-3; CDR3 DNA: TGTGCCAGCAGCGTAGGGACTAGCGGCACAGATACGCAGTATTTT; CDR3 protein: CASSVGTSGTDTQYF
D gene: TRBD2; clone size: NA; V gene: TRBV28; J gene: TRBJ2-1; CDR3 DNA: TGTGCCAGCAGTTTAATAGCGGGAGGGGGAACGGAGCAGTTCTTC; CDR3 protein: CASSLIAGGGTEQFF
D gene: NA; clone size: NA; V gene: TRBV2; J gene: TRBJ2-7; CDR3 DNA: TGTGCCAGCAGTGAAGCGCATAGGGGCGAGCAGTACTTC; CDR3 protein: CASSEAHRGEQYF
D gene: NA; clone size: NA; V gene: TRBV4-3; J gene: TRBJ1-2; CDR3 DNA: TGCGCCAGCAGCCAACTCGGGAGCCAGTCAAGGTTTGGCTACACCTTC; CDR3 protein: CASSQLGSQSRFGYTF
D gene: TRBD2; clone size: NA; V gene: TRBV28; J gene: TRBJ2-7; CDR3 DNA: TGTGCCAGCAGTGTGGCTAGCGGGAGGACCGCCTACGAGCAGTACTTC; CDR3 protein: CASSVASGRTAYEQYF
D gene: NA; clone size: NA; V gene: TRBV29-1; J gene: TRBJ2-7; CDR3 DNA: TGCAGCGGCCGGACAGCAAGCTCCTACGAGCAGTACTTC; CDR3 protein: CSGRTASSYEQYF
D gene: NA; clone size: NA; V gene: TRBV11-3; J gene: TRBJ2-5; CDR3 DNA: TGTGCCAGCAGCTTAGACGGGAAACAAGAGACCCAGTACTTC; CDR3 protein: CASSLDGKQETQYF
D gene: NA; clone size: once; V gene: TRBV16; J gene: TRBJ2-5; CDR3 DNA: TGTGCCAGCAGCCAATTTTTCGGGGAGCAAGAGACCCAGTACTTC; CDR3 protein: CASSQFFGEQETQYF
D gene: TRBD1; clone size: once; V gene: TRBV30; J gene: TRBJ1-1; CDR3 DNA: TGTGCCTGGGGACAGGGTTGGGCTGAAGCTTTCTTT; CDR3 protein: CAWGQGWAEAFF
D gene: NA; clone size: once; V gene: TRBV5-1; J gene: TRBJ2-5; CDR3 DNA: TGCGCCAGCCGACCCTCGACAGCGCCCCAAGAGACCCAGTACTTC; CDR3 protein: CASRPSTAPQETQYF
D gene: TRBD2; clone size: NA; V gene: TRBV7-2; J gene: TRBJ2-1; CDR3 DNA: TGTGCCAGCAGCCCTGGACTAGCGGGAGGCGATGAGCAGTTCTTC; CDR3 protein: CASSPGLAGGDEQFF
D gene: TRBD1; clone size: few; V gene: TRBV5-1; J gene: TRBJ1-1; CDR3 DNA: TGCGCCAGCAGCTTTGGATATCGGCACAGGGGGCTTTGGACTGAAGCTTTCTTT; CDR3 protein: CASSFGYRHRGLWTEAFF
D gene: NA; clone size: NA; V gene: TRBV7-8; J gene: TRBJ2-5; CDR3 DNA: TGTGCCAGCAGCTTATGGCAGGGTGGGGAGACCCAGTACTTC; CDR3 protein: CASSLWQGGETQYF
D gene: NA; clone size: NA; V gene: TRBV5-6; J gene: TRBJ2-2; CDR3 DNA: TGTGCCAGCAGCCCCGCGGGGGCTGGAACCGGGGAGCTGTTTTTT; CDR3 protein: CASSPAGAGTGELFF
D gene: TRBD2; clone size: NA; V gene: TRBV7-8; J gene: TRBJ2-3; CDR3 DNA: TGTGCCAGCAGCAGGAGGACTAGCAACACAGATACGCAGTATTTT; CDR3 protein: CASSRRTSNTDTQYF
D gene: NA; clone size: NA; V gene: TRBV24-1; J gene: TRBJ1-2; CDR3 DNA: TGTGCCACCAGTGACCCTACACAGGGTTCTAACTATGGCTACACCTTC; CDR3 protein: CATSDPTQGSNYGYTF
D gene: TRBD2; clone size: NA; V gene: TRBV9; J gene: TRBJ2-3; CDR3 DNA: TGTGCCAGCAGCCCGATAGCGGGAGGCGTGTCTAAGACAGATACGCAGTATTTT; CDR3 protein: CASSPIAGGVSKTDTQYF
D gene: TRBD2; clone size: NA; V gene: TRBV5-6; J gene: TRBJ2-5; CDR3 DNA: TGTGCCAGCAGCTCGGGGACTAGCGGAGGGGGAGAGACCCAGTACTTC; CDR3 protein: CASSSGTSGGGETQYF
D gene: NA; clone size: NA; V gene: TRBV10-3; J gene: TRBJ1-4; CDR3 DNA: TGTGCCATCAGTGCCCAGGGCGGCGGAGCAACTAATGAAAAACTGTTTTTT; CDR3 protein: CAISAQGGGATNEKLFF
D gene: TRBD2; clone size: NA; V gene: TRBV6-5; J gene: TRBJ2-1; CDR3 DNA: TGTGCGTGCCGCCTGGCGGGAGATCACAATGAGCAGTTCTTC; CDR3 protein: CACRLAGDHNEQFF
D gene: TRBD1; clone size: NA; V gene: TRBV29-1; J gene: TRBJ2-7; CDR3 DNA: TGCAGCGTGGGAGACAGGGGGCCCTACGAGCAGTACTTC; CDR3 protein: CSVGDRGPYEQYF
D gene: NA; clone size: NA; V gene: TRBV6-2/TRBV6-3; J gene: TRBJ2-3; CDR3 DNA: TGTGCCAGCAGTTACAGGGGGGGCGGCGCACAGAATACGCAGTATTTT; CDR3 protein: CASSYRGGGAQNTQYF
D gene: NA; clone size: NA; V gene: TRBV3-1/TRBV3-2; J gene: TRBJ2-3; CDR3 DNA: TGTGCCAGCAGCCCATTGGGAGCAGATACGCAGTATTTT; CDR3 protein: CASSPLGADTQYF
D gene: NA; clone size: NA; V gene: TRBV5-1; J gene: TRBJ2-1; CDR3 DNA: TGCGCCAGCAGCTTGGTGGGAGATGAGCAGTTCTTC; CDR3 protein: CASSLVGDEQFF
D gene: NA; clone size: NA; V gene: TRBV11-2; J gene: TRBJ2-7; CDR3 DNA: TGTGCCAGCAGCCCTCAACTCCAGCGGGCAACCTACGAGCAGTACTTC; CDR3 protein: CASSPQLQRATYEQYF
D gene: TRBD2; clone size: NA; V gene: TRBV12-5; J gene: TRBJ2-5; CDR3 DNA: TGTGCTAGTGGTTTGCTCCGGACAACACCCTCCCCGGGACTAGCGGGACAAGAGACCCAGTACTTC; CDR3 protein: CASGLLRTTPSPGLAGQETQYF
D gene: TRBD1; clone size: once; V gene: TRBV18; J gene: TRBJ1-2; CDR3 DNA: TGTGCCAGCTCACCGAATCCTCGGGACAGTGTATACTATGGCTACACCTTC; CDR3 protein: CASSPNPRDSVYYGYTF
D gene: NA; clone size: NA; V gene: TRBV28; J gene: TRBJ1-3; CDR3 DNA: TGTGCCAGCACCAGGATCCCTGGAAACACCATATATTTT; CDR3 protein: CASTRIPGNTIYF
D gene: TRBD2; clone size: once; V gene: TRBV20-1; J gene: TRBJ2-1; CDR3 DNA: TGCAGTGCTAGTGTGGCTAGCGGGAGAAATGAGCAGTTCTTC; CDR3 protein: CSASVASGRNEQFF
D gene: NA; clone size: NA; V gene: TRBV6-1; J gene: TRBJ2-3; CDR3 DNA: TGTGCCAGCAGTGAATCGGAGGGCACAGATACGCAGTATTTT; CDR3 protein: CASSESEGTDTQYF